The entry that follows covers one T cell receptor (beta chain) sequence. Its antigen target is currently unknown. Preparation of the library involved the immunoSEQ multiplex PCR assay. For the multiplex PCR, a mixture combining 60 forward primers for TCR Vbeta segments and 13 reverse primers for TCR Jbeta segments was used. A multiplex PCR assay on genomic DNA amplified the CDR3 region of rearranged TCR beta genes. The amplified TCR beta libraries were sequenced on the Illumina HiSeq System as 87-base-pair reads. The paper's data handling went like this. A later analysis counted some 74 million unique TCR beta chains across the 666 repertoires, and roughly 10 million of these chains were shared by at least two donors. A nearest-neighbor algorithm error-corrected the raw reads and collapsed the reads into unique sequences, merging closely related sequences to remove PCR and sequencing errors. V, D and J gene segments were assigned by aligning CDR3 sequences to IMGT reference sequences. Each retained sequence needed at least a six-nucleotide match to both a V gene segment and a J gene segment. A rearrangement was called productive if the CDR3 had no stop codons and remained in frame with V and J, and every other rearrangement was called non-productive. CDR3 was defined according to IMGT convention as the region running from the second conserved V-encoded cysteine to the conserved J-encoded phenylalanine. The earlier analysis of about 590 of the donors excluded sequences that lacked an unambiguous match to a single V gene segment. An earlier analysis of several hundred of the donors classified V segments as functional when productive rearrangements were above 56.7% and as segregating when the standard deviation between donors was above 5%. To diagnose cytomegalovirus status from the catalog of TCR beta chain sequences, a statistical classification framework was built. In a later analysis, V and J genes were assigned by comparing TCR nucleotide sequences against IMGT/GENE-DB human TR gene sequences. In a later analysis, CDR3 sequences and most-parsimonious VDJ recombination scenarios were assigned using the TCRdist pipeline. A later analysis defined each TCR beta chain by its CDR3 amino acid sequence plus V-gene family, and excluded reads lacking a unique V-gene family. In a later analysis, some 600 highly shared, low-generation-probability nucleotide sequences were removed to address suspected cross-contamination and a sequencing artifact. In a later analysis, a clonal expansion index for each public chain was calculated from normalized within-repertoire ranks of inferred template counts. A later analysis computed generation probabilities with a VDJ recombination model fitted to out-of-frame rearrangements, and checked the results against IGoR. A later analysis scored TCR-TCR, TCR-HLA and TCR-CMV co-occurrence with hypergeometric tests, applying a repertoire-size bias correction to TCR pairs. False discovery rates were estimated in a later analysis by permuting HLA or CMV assignments 20 times. A later analysis grouped co-occurring TCRs with DBSCAN, adding TCRdist sequence similarity when clustering within HLA-allele-positive subsets. Co-occurrence clustering excluded repertoires with fewer than 30,000 or more than 120,000 public chains, plus five with anomalous nucleotide sharing. Not all clones reach the TCRdb copy of this immuneACCESS table, which keeps in-frame sequences only. Checked studies attribute under half of the gap to unresolved V genes and leave the rest unexplained. That table gives V, J and clone size, and the DNA gave D and trimming. Per the sample table, the count is 55,000 to 85,000 clones. The ten largest make up about 3.8% of the sample.

Ends trimmed: V by 1 base, J by 5 bases; bases unmatched to a gene: 5. Including the terminal cysteine and phenylalanine, the CDR3 comprises 14 residues. The DNA shown is the 42-base CDR3, in frame from base 1. CDR1 is given as SGHRS and CDR2 as YFSETQ, both from the germline V gene. In total, around 600 healthy bone marrow donors made up the cohort. Cohort members were all nominally healthy when sampled, although unrecorded immune exposures were likely present. The donor tested CMV seropositive and was one of the 289 seropositive cohort members. A peripheral blood sample was collected from each donor, and TCR beta sequencing was performed on peripheral blood mononuclear cells. Genomic DNA was extracted from the blood cell samples with the Qiagen DNeasy Blood Extraction Kit. The data were obtained in a study of cytomegalovirus exposure and HLA in healthy donors (TCRdb year 2017). About the investigation overall: An earlier analysis of roughly 500 of the donors reported 276 Gb of sequence data and 117 million unique TCR beta sequences from 150 million to 200 million T cells. An earlier analysis of approximately 580 of the donors used high-throughput TCR beta sequencing to judge whether each TCR beta V gene segment behaved as functional or pseudogenic. Donor age, sex, ethnicity and CMV serostatus were compiled together with the repertoire data. High-throughput TCR immunosequencing, statistical association of individual TCRs with disease status, and machine learning were combined to predict cytomegalovirus infection status. In a later analysis, previously published TCR beta repertoires from several hundred donors were re-analyzed and high-resolution HLA genotyping was added so that TCR occurrence patterns could be studied. Roughly 300 gigabases of sequencing data and tens of millions of unique TCR sequences were included in an early release covering over 600 HLA-typed donors. Rather than using new phenotypic data, the later analysis identified candidate immune exposures from TCR beta sequences and from how often those sequences occurred across donors. A later genetic analysis used genome-wide SNP genotypes for about three fifths of the roughly 700 donors, treating that subset as a discovery cohort. Across roughly 420 genotyped donors of the cohort, an average of roughly 230,000 unique TCR beta nucleotide sequences per donor were sequenced, and 15% to 20% of those sequences were non-productive. Using immunosequencing, the study profiled T cell repertoires from around 680 subjects and related those repertoires to cytomegalovirus serostatus. Both class I and class II loci were covered by HLA typing, at four-digit resolution. Several DR-DQ haplotypes were treated as single units for association and clustering because of strong linkage in the cohort. The number of donors typed differed by locus, with about 629-640 for A, B, C, DRB1 and DQB1, roughly 520 for DQA1, under 610 for DPA1, and some 440 for DPB1. Among the roughly 400 genotyped donors, more than 70% belonged to the genetic ancestry cluster associated with self-reported Caucasian donors. The study aimed to test whether signatures of past pathogen exposure could be identified by cataloging public T cell receptors. Every repertoire in the discovery cohort had been generated on one and the same sequencing platform. A separate validation cohort of 100 to 150 different subjects was used in addition to the roughly 670-subject first cohort.

Points the paper makes about the study in general: A further reported finding was that TCR beta sequences accurately predicted the HLA-A and HLA-B alleles for most subjects in the first cohort. HLA typing was unavailable for some donors at each locus, so association tests used only the typed subset. Linkage disequilibrium might explain the correlated functional status among segregating V segments, but an unknown experimental factor could not be ruled out. According to the authors, the approach could potentially be generalized to other disease states and immunological phenotypes. A later genetic analysis reported fewer N-insertions in productive TCRs among donors in an Asian-associated ancestry cluster than the approximately 670-donor mean. A later genetic analysis associated a missense DCLRE1C variant with V-gene and J-gene trimming of TCR beta chains, and an independent cohort replicated the association. While some public TCRs were present in many individuals, most TCR sequences turned up only very rarely across donors. Most CMV-associated TCR beta chains appeared to be HLA-restricted in a later analysis, and the HLA associations seemed to be driven largely by CMV exposure. Some IMGT-functional V segments, including TRBV6-2 and TRBV6-3, could not be distinguished by the 87-base-pair reads and were therefore excluded. CMV serostatus was the only immune exposure information available for the cohort. The classifier was reported to diagnose cytomegalovirus status with high specificity and sensitivity in both the original cohort and the validation cohort. In an earlier analysis of 450 to 750 of the donors, most TCR beta V segments appeared in productive rearrangements about 87% or about 30% of the time, broadly matching IMGT annotations. Fewer than 20 rarely observed V segments, including chromosome 9 orphons, were excluded from the earlier analysis of a few hundred of the donors because counts were too low. In a later analysis, the rate of TCR association differed among HLA loci, with DRB1 alleles having the most associated TCRs and HLA-C alleles having the fewest. When HLA alleles, especially DR and DQ, strongly co-occurred, attributing TCR associations to individual alleles was difficult. Only TCR beta chains were sequenced in this cohort, and the absence of alpha or paired-chain data limited detectable features. Presence/absence analyses assumed roughly uniform sequencing depth across donors, an assumption that may not hold. In a later analysis, HLA-associated TCR beta chains showed more clonal expansion and lower generation probabilities than non-associated chains that were equally common. A later analysis reported that several top co-occurrence clusters appeared linked to parvovirus B19, influenza, CMV and Epstein-Barr virus. The study listed 150 to 200 TCR beta chains as associated with cytomegalovirus. The sequencing pipeline was judged likely to have produced a cluster of highly shared sequence variants as a technical artifact. In vitro tests confirmed that three of the cytomegalovirus-associated TCR beta chains recognize cytomegalovirus antigens. A later analysis associated 15,000 or so TCR beta sequences with specific HLA alleles at a false discovery rate of 0.05.

Sequenced input: PBMCs. This chain joins TRBV5-1 to TRBJ2-5, with TRBD1 matching 7 junction bases. This receptor was taken from a female donor in good health and CMV-seropositive. The CDR3 sequence is CASSLRGHGETQYF. The DNA sequence is as follows: TGCGCCAGCAGCTTGAGGGGGCACGGGGAGACCCAGTACTTC.